The 7 T cell receptor beta chains below all came from one sample that was sequenced in a study of PD-1 blockade in classical Hodgkin lymphoma. TCRdb's copy holds only in-frame clones and misses some; the assay was immunoSEQ multiplex PCR. The repertoire holds 20,000 to 25,000 clones, with roughly nine tenths as singletons. Time point meaning: newly diagnosed, previously untreated cHL patient sample. Magnetic negative selection of thawed PBMCs was the method by which CD4+ T cells were purified. The sample was CD4+ T cells from blood. The receptors originated from a human donor with classical Hodgkin lymphoma.

The V and J genes are TRBV7-6 and TRBJ2-1; D ambiguous. V dropped 1 base and J dropped 6 bases, with 7 bases sitting between them. This CDR3 spans 13 amino acids. The germline V gene encodes CDR1 SGHVS and CDR2 FNYEAQ. CDR3 loop: CASSLEVSNEQFF. For the CDR3, the DNA is TGTGCCAGCAGCTTAGAAGTCAGCAATGAGCAGTTCTTC.

The rearrangement uses TRBV30 and TRBJ2-5; no definite D call. The CDR3 runs 13 residues. The germline gives CDR1 GTSNPN, CDR2 SVGIG (reference sequence). Trimming removed 0 bases from V and 3 bases from J, with 8 bases in between. The chain's CDR3 is CAWSVILKETQYF. In DNA form, the CDR3 reads TGTGCCTGGAGTGTAATACTGAAAGAGACCCAGTACTTC.

The gene calls are TRBV2 and TRBJ1-1, with D hard to call. V gave up 8 bases and J gave up 8 bases, with 24 bases separating them. The V gene's germline CDR1 is SNHLY and CDR2 FYNNEI. This CDR3 contains 15 residues. CDR3 sequence: CASRGDRTALGEAFF. CDR3 nucleotide sequence: TGTGCCAGCCGCGGGGATAGGACGGCCCTCGGGGAAGCTTTCTTT.

Here the CDR3 reads CASSQQRRATNEKLFF. Written as DNA, the CDR3 is TGTGCCAGCAGCCAACAGAGAAGAGCAACTAATGAAAAACTGTTTTTT. This chain links TRBV6-4 with TRBJ1-4, with D unclear. This CDR3 contains 16 residues. Germline V gene data show CDR1 as MRHNA and CDR2 as SNTAGT. V was trimmed by 6 bases and J by 0 bases, leaving 14 bases between them.

This clone was counted only a few times. J is TRBJ1-1 and V is TRBV29-1; tentatively, D is TRBD1 (6 bases). CDR1 and CDR2 (germline): SQVTM, ANQGSEA. V dropped 3 bases and J dropped 6 bases, with 14 bases sitting between them. The CDR3 extends over 13 amino acids. Written as DNA, the CDR3 is TGCAGCGTTGAGCACAGGGACGCGTCTGAAGCTTTCTTT. Protein: CSVEHRDASEAFF.

Here the CDR3 reads CASRRPGAQETQYF. CDR3 DNA: TGCGCCAGCAGGAGGCCTGGGGCCCAAGAGACCCAGTACTTC. The chain employs TRBV5-1 and TRBJ2-5, with D possibly matching TRBD1 (5 bases). The germline V and J ends were trimmed by 5 bases and 1 base, with 12 bases remaining between them. Germline V CDR1 and CDR2: SGHRS, YFSETQ. This CDR3 contains 14 residues. Looking up the rest from reference TRBV5-1 and TRBJ2-5 gives the full variable domain: KAGVTQTPRYLIKTRGQQVTLSCSPISGHRSVSWYQQTPGQGLQFLFEYFSETQRNKGNFPGRFSGRQFSNSRSEMNVSTLELGDSALYLCASRRPGAQETQYFGPGTRLLVL.

This chain links TRBV6-5 with TRBJ1-2; 7 nucleotides align to TRBD1. CDR1 is MNHEY, CDR2 SVGAGI, per germline. Losses at the gene ends were 7 bases for V and 7 bases for J; bases not matched to a gene: 12. This CDR3 region has 14 residues. The CDR3 spells CASTNAGGRSGYTF. CDR3 coding DNA: TGTGCCAGCACCAACGCAGGGGGGCGAAGTGGCTACACCTTC.